This T cell receptor beta chain was obtained from a study of tumor-infiltrating lymphocytes in primary liver carcinoma. Total RNA amounting to roughly 450 ng was the source from which TCR beta cDNA was made with a constant-region primer. The TCR beta library was amplified through three nested multiplex PCR rounds in a modified ARM-PCR procedure. The opening two PCR rounds, approximately 10 cycles each, paired TRBV1-TRBV30 forward primers with a C-beta reverse primer. TCRdb processed the multiplex PCR reads anew with MiXCR; each CDR3 protein has one entry. The repertoire holds approximately 64,000 distinct CDR3 sequences, with about 65% as singletons. This CDR3 is built from 15 residues. V lost 1 base, J lost 3 bases, and 11 bases lay in between. The germline V gene encodes CDR1 MNHEY and CDR2 SVGEGT. Regarding the study as a whole: Only about 8-24% of top clones spanned all five tumor regions.

It was from roughly 20-30 mg of unsorted bulk tissue that RNA and DNA were co-extracted. Without exception, tumor samples held over 85% viable tumor cells. This clonotype has a count of ten or more. The antigen is unknown. The sequencing input was liver tumor tissue from sampling region 4. As to subset: tumor region T4, right-lateral pole. The V and J genes are TRBV6-2 or TRBV6-3 and TRBJ2-3; TRBD1 might be the D (6 bases). The origin of this receptor is a man aged 35 to 55 with primary liver carcinoma and hepatitis B virus infection. The CDR3 bases are TGTGCCAGCAGTTACTTAACAGGGCGGACAGATACGCAGTATTTT. It specifies CASSYLTGRTDTQYF.